This T cell receptor (beta chain) was profiled in a study of metastatic and nonmetastatic thyroid tumors. Nobody among the patients had been given any treatment before thyroid surgery. This clone has more than one count but fewer than ten. Its antigen is unknown. One junction end disagrees with the germline gene, perhaps due to a read error. Via MiXCR, TCRdb re-called the PCR reads. This sample yields tens of thousands of clones, of which roughly 24% are seen a single time; about 5% belongs to the top ten. Findings of the study overall: When malignant thyroid tumors were compared with benign nodules, TCR beta diversity was reportedly significantly higher in the malignant tumors. This held in both blood and tumor samples.

The sequencing input was tumor tissue. This receptor was taken from a female donor with papillary thyroid cancer or a benign thyroid nodule (not recorded which). Some clones in this sample may be carry-over from other donors' samples.

DNA for the CDR3: TGTGCCAGCAGAACCGTGACAAACACCGGCGAGCTGTTTTTT. Translated, it gives CASRTVTNTGELFF. The rearrangement links TRBV6-1 to TRBJ2-2, with D uncertain. The CDR3 is 14 amino acids. Germline CDR1 MNHNS, CDR2 SASEGT.